The next 20 T cell receptor beta chains were all read from a single sample in a study of T cell responses to AZD1222 COVID-19 vaccine. This table comes from immunoSEQ multiplex PCR, and its TCRdb copy is limited to in-frame clones, with some not included. Counted here are some 190,000 clones, 80% to 95% occurring once; the ten biggest clones make up less than 1.5%. The sample was peripheral blood, taken on day 0 of AZD1222 vaccination. These receptors all stem from an adult in good health.

The chain recombines TRBV6-2 or TRBV6-3 with TRBJ1-5; D may be TRBD1 (6 bases). V lost 6 bases and J lost 4, with 16 bases in between. CDR3 length: 15 residues. The germline gives CDR1 MNHEY, CDR2 SVGEGT. CDR3 sequence (DNA): TGTGCCAGCAGCTGGACCAGGGGAGGTAATCAGCCCCAGCATTTT. It yields the protein CASSWTRGGNQPQHF.

This clone was detected once. The V gene is TRBV7-2, the J gene TRBJ1-1, with D hard to call. Trimming shortened V by 1 base and J by 7 bases, and 10 bases separated the two germline ends. This CDR3 has 13 amino acids. Looked up from germline, CDR1 is SGHTA and CDR2 is FQGNSA. CDR3 loop: CASSLGASREAFF. For the CDR3, the DNA is TGTGCCAGCAGCTTAGGGGCGTCCCGTGAAGCTTTCTTT.

This chain links TRBV3-1 (or the pseudogene TRBV3-2) with TRBJ2-5; 11 nucleotides line up with TRBD2. V was clipped by 4 bases and J by 4 bases; unmatched bases: 5. The CDR3 extends over 15 amino acids. The V gene's germline CDR1 is LGHDT and CDR2 YNNKEL (reference sequence). CDR3 in amino acids: CASSPLAGGRETQYF. The CDR3 region has the DNA TGTGCCAGCAGCCCTTTAGCGGGGGGGCGAGAGACCCAGTACTTC.

This rearrangement joins TRBV7-2 to TRBJ2-1, with D perhaps matching TRBD1 (6 bases). In germline, CDR1 is SGHTA, CDR2 FQGNSA. The length of the CDR3 is 17 residues. With 5 bases removed from V and 0 bases from J, the gap between germline ends came to 17 bases. The CDR3 here is CASSPITGMSSYNEQFF. The CDR3 DNA is TGTGCCAGCAGCCCGATTACAGGGATGAGCTCCTACAATGAGCAGTTCTTC.

The genes are TRBV7-9 and TRBJ2-2; D is possibly TRBD2 (5 bases). From germline, CDR1 is SEHNR and CDR2 FQNEAQ (reference sequence). The CDR3 contains 17 residues. The V and J ends lost 7 bases and 0 bases respectively, with 18 bases between them. The CDR3 reads CASTNHGRGTNTGELFF. The CDR3 DNA reads as TGTGCCAGCACCAACCACGGCCGGGGAACGAACACCGGGGAGCTGTTTTTT.

This clone has a single count. This chain connects TRBV6-1 to TRBJ2-7; D unclear. CDR3 size: 15 residues. V was pared by 0 bases and J by 0 bases, with 9 bases between. In germline, CDR1 is MNHNS, CDR2 SASEGT. This chain's CDR3 is CASSEAGPPSYEQYF. The CDR3 region has the DNA TGTGCCAGCAGTGAAGCAGGTCCGCCCTCCTACGAGCAGTACTTC.

The chain has TRBV7-6 and TRBJ1-3, with unresolved D. CDR1 is SGHVS, CDR2 FNYEAQ, per germline. The CDR3 has 16 residues. The V and J ends lost 1 base and 1 base respectively, with 11 bases between them. In DNA, the CDR3 is TGTGCCAGCAGCTTAGATGTTCGAGCTTCTGGAAACACCATATATTTT. Translation: CASSLDVRASGNTIYF.

V usage is TRBV29-1 and J usage is TRBJ2-7; possibly TRBD1 for D (6 bases). Germline V gene sequence: CDR1 SQVTM, CDR2 ANQGSEA. This CDR3 region has 11 residues. V lost 4 bases to trimming and J lost 6 bases, with 10 bases between them. CDR3 protein: CSVVGGGEQYF. CDR3 DNA: TGCAGCGTTGTAGGGGGTGGCGAGCAGTACTTC.

Regarding this clone: The same CDR3 is also encoded by other DNA sequences in this sample. The chain joins TRBV5-1 to TRBJ1-1; D is unresolved. This CDR3 spans 13 amino acids. Germline V CDR1 and CDR2: SGHRS, YFSETQ. With 0 bases removed from V and 0 bases from J, the gap between germline ends came to 3 bases. Here the CDR3 reads CASSLALNTEAFF. CDR3 coding DNA: TGCGCCAGCAGCTTGGCTTTGAACACTGAAGCTTTCTTT.

Comment on this clone: The sample holds other DNA sequences that translate to the same CDR3. The rearrangement joins TRBV7-9 to TRBJ2-2; D is unclear. V lost 5 bases and J lost 6, with 13 bases in between. The germline V gene encodes CDR1 SEHNR and CDR2 FQNEAQ (reference sequence). CDR3 length equals 14 residues. CDR3 sequence: CASSLKRRAGELFF. The DNA for the CDR3 is TGTGCCAGCAGCCTTAAACGGCGCGCCGGGGAGCTGTTTTTT.

The gene calls are TRBV9 and TRBJ2-5; possibly TRBD2 for D (5 bases). The length of the CDR3 is 15 residues. V lost 2 bases to trimming and J lost 2 bases, with 13 bases between them. CDR1 and CDR2 from the germline V gene are SGDLS and YYNGEE. CDR3 residues: CASSVRGDTQETQYF. The DNA for the CDR3 is TGTGCCAGCAGCGTCCGGGGTGACACTCAAGAGACCCAGTACTTC. Using reference TRBV9 and TRBJ2-5 for the parts outside the CDR3, the full variable domain is DSGVTQTPKHLITATGQRVTLRCSPRSGDLSVYWYQQSLDQGLQFLIQYYNGEERAKGNILERFSAQQFPDLHSELNLSSLELGDSALYFCASSVRGDTQETQYFGPGTRLLVL.

This clone was seen just once. The chain joins TRBV6-1 to TRBJ1-6; D gene unclear. CDR1 is MNHNS, CDR2 SASEGT, per germline. V lost 0 bases and J 4 bases, leaving 7 bases between the germline ends. The CDR3 sequence is 15 residues long. CDR3 amino acids: CASSEASGYNSPLHF. CDR3 in DNA: TGTGCCAGCAGTGAAGCTTCAGGTTATAATTCACCCCTCCACTTT.

As for this clone: Other DNA sequences in this specimen translate into the identical CDR3. The V call is TRBV3-1 (or the pseudogene TRBV3-2), the J call TRBJ2-2, with D uncertain. CDR1 and CDR2 from the germline V gene are LGHDT and YNNKEL (reference sequence). The CDR3 consists of 12 residues. Trimming took off 3 bases at V and 5 bases at J, with 4 bases between the two ends. For the CDR3, the DNA is TGTGCCAGCAGCCAGGGAACCGGGGAGCTGTTTTTT. Residues: CASSQGTGELFF.

In its sample, this clone was seen a few times. The rearrangement joins TRBV2 to TRBJ2-2; TRBD2 aligns across 9 bases. The ends lost 8 bases at V and 6 bases at J; junction bases unmatched: 16. This CDR3 contains 17 residues. Per the germline V gene, CDR1 is SNHLY and CDR2 is FYNNEI. CDR3 in amino acids: CASPRGSGGHASGELFF. The CDR3 DNA reads as TGTGCCAGCCCCCGGGGTAGCGGGGGCCATGCATCCGGGGAGCTGTTTTTT. The variable domain in full, with the rest retrieved from reference TRBV2 and TRBJ2-2, is EPEVTQTPSHQVTQMGQEVILRCVPISNHLYFYWYRQILGQKVEFLVSFYNNEISEKSEIFDDQFSVERPDGSNFTLKIRSTKLEDSAMYFCASPRGSGGHASGELFFGEGSRLTVL.

V is TRBV30 and J is TRBJ1-1; no firm D call. The CDR3 spans 13 residues. V was shortened by 5 bases and J by 3 bases, with 13 bases between the two germline ends. Germline values: CDR1 GTSNPN, CDR2 SVGIG (reference sequence). The CDR3 region is CAWGTGLDTEAFF. Written as DNA, the CDR3 is TGTGCCTGGGGTACCGGCTTGGACACTGAAGCTTTCTTT.

The J gene is TRBJ1-1, the V gene TRBV3-1 (or the pseudogene TRBV3-2); D remains ambiguous. V lost 3 bases and J 7 bases, leaving 12 bases between the germline ends. The CDR3 extends over 13 amino acids. Germline V lookup: CDR1 LGHDT, CDR2 YNNKEL (reference sequence). The CDR3 DNA follows: TGTGCCAGCAGCCAGGAAGTACCCGGTGAAGCTTTCTTT. Protein product: CASSQEVPGEAFF.

This chain links TRBV2 with TRBJ1-1; no clear D gene. The CDR3 totals 11 residues. Deletions cut 5 bases from V and 7 bases from J, with 8 bases between. Germline V CDR1 and CDR2: SNHLY, FYNNEI. In DNA form, the CDR3 reads TGTGCCAGCAGTCTTAATGTTGAAGCTTTCTTT. The encoded protein is CASSLNVEAFF. Drawing the rest from reference TRBV2 and TRBJ1-1, the complete variable domain is EPEVTQTPSHQVTQMGQEVILRCVPISNHLYFYWYRQILGQKVEFLVSFYNNEISEKSEIFDDQFSVERPDGSNFTLKIRSTKLEDSAMYFCASSLNVEAFFGQGTRLTVV.

The chain carries TRBV10-3 and TRBJ2-7; 8 bases fit TRBD2. After removal of 10 bases from V and 6 bases from J, the junction contained 11 bases not matched to a gene. The CDR3 consists of 13 residues. CDR1 is ENHRY, CDR2 SYGVKD, per germline. CDR3 amino acids: CASYGGGLSEQYF. The CDR3 bases are TGTGCCAGCTACGGGGGGGGCTTGTCCGAGCAGTACTTC.

The V and J genes are TRBV4-1 and TRBJ2-7; D unresolved. Trimming left V 1 base short and J 1 base short, with 17 bases between. The length of the CDR3 is 17 residues. CDR1 is MGHRA and CDR2 is YSYEKL in the germline V gene. This chain's CDR3 is CASSQAMPGPSSYEQYF. The CDR3 DNA is TGCGCCAGCAGCCAAGCCATGCCGGGCCCCTCTTCCTACGAGCAGTACTTC.

The chain is built from TRBV19 and TRBJ2-7; TRBD2 agrees at 7 bases. V gave up 5 bases and J gave up 2 bases; unmatched junction bases: 15. This CDR3 region has 17 residues. The germline V gene has CDR1 LNHDA and CDR2 SQIVND (reference sequence). The CDR3 DNA is TGTGCCAGTAGTCCCCCCCAGTTTGGGACTAAAGCCTACGAGCAGTACTTC. Its translation: CASSPPQFGTKAYEQYF.